A selection of T cell receptor beta chains follows, all from one sample in a study of cytomegalovirus exposure and HLA in healthy donors. Assay used: immunoSEQ multiplex PCR; TCRdb lists only in-frame clones, some missing. The table records 130,000 to 150,000 clones, around 85% of them present only once. The sequenced material came from PBMCs. The origin of the receptors is a woman under 40 in good health and CMV-seronegative. Both conserved end residues are trimmed from each CDR3. Clone size is given for some rows only: seen once, a few or many times, or a class if the clone is expanded.

clone size | V gene | CDR3 protein
NA | TRBV7-2 | ASSLVGQGAFEQY
NA | TRBV27 | ASSLSRDSFHEQY
NA | TRBV5-1 | ASSLAGGGTEAF
NA | TRBV11-2 | ASSLEGAAGELF
NA | TRBV4-2 | ASDDSPGTRGGELF
NA | TRBV7-2 | ASSLAVPVSGNTIY
NA | TRBV4-1 | ASSQDPRGRQPQH
NA | TRBV4-1 | ASSQVPGHLLLNSGNTIY
NA | TRBV5-1 | ASSLAGFSGTYEQY
few | TRBV2 | ATSSTGDGYT
NA | TRBV9 | ASSGNGEYGYT
NA | TRBV15 | ATSRDRATYNEQF
NA | TRBV5-4 | ASSLGDRGLNEQY
NA | TRBV11-1 | ASSLRVAGGRGEQF
NA | TRBV10-3 | AISAGDRANTEAF
NA | TRBV28 | ASSPTGLGDQPQH
few | TRBV6-6 | ASSYSTGTGNTEAF
NA | TRBV19 | ASSMTGTLNSNQPQH
NA | TRBV10-1 | ASNPGQGENTEAF
NA | TRBV30 | AWGQTNTEAF
NA | TRBV11-2 | ASSFDTGVEQF
once | TRBV18 | ASSPPGGRGRVHQPQH
NA | TRBV7-9 | ASSSELAGYNEQF
NA | TRBV11-2 | ASSVLGRYYNEQF
few | TRBV6-1 | ASSEATGRRGKLF
NA | TRBV27 | ASSPAGGPYTGELF
NA | TRBV7-6 | ASSSAVGQGNSPLH
once | TRBV28 | ASSYLSRQTNTEAF
NA | TRBV5-6 | ASSFSGDSSGYT
few | TRBV6-1 | ASTLEGGGPYEQY
NA | TRBV28 | ASSQPPGQGRFPDNQPQH
NA | TRBV7-9 | ASSPRQSTGNTIY
NA | TRBV5-1 | ASSPGAGGRVTDTQY
once | TRBV14 | ASSQFLLAATYNEQF
NA | TRBV27 | ASSLVRDYPRDEQY
NA | TRBV28 | ASRGQGALEQY
NA | TRBV19 | ASSIGGGHQPQH
few | TRBV6-1 | ASRQTTVNTEAF
NA | TRBV5-1 | ASSLSAGVGTDTQY
NA | TRBV7-2 | ASSLGPTSGGAAKQF
NA | TRBV7-2 | ASSSDRGGTYEQY
NA | TRBV30 | AWAPPDRYPTDTQY
NA | TRBV6-1 | ASSRTGGTTDTQY
NA | TRBV5-6 | ASSLGGRKEQY
once | TRBV2 | ASSVVGQGSLGYT